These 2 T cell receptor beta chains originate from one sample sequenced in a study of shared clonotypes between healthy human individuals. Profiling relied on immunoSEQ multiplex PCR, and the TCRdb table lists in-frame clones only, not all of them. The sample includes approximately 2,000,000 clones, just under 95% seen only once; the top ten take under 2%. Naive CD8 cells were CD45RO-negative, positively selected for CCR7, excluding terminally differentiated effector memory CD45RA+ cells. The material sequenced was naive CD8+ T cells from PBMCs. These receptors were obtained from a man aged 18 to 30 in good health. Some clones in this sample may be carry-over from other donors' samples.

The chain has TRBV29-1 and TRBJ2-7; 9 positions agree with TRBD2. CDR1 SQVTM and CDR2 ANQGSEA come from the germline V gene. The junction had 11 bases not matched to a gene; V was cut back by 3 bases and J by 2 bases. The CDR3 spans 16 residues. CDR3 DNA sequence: TGCAGCGTTGAGGCAAGGGGAGCGGGAGGCCCCTACGAGCAGTACTTC. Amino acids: CSVEARGAGGPYEQYF.

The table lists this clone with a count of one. CDR3 nucleotide sequence: TGTGCCAGCAGCCACCCGGGACAGGGGGCATTTGGGAACACTGAAGCTTTCTTT. This sequence encodes CASSHPGQGAFGNTEAFF. V gene TRBV7-9 combines with J gene TRBJ1-1; 12 nucleotides line up with TRBD1. The CDR3 sequence is 18 residues long. Trimming at V came to 5 bases and at J to 1 base, leaving 11 bases not matched to a gene. Germline-derived CDR1 and CDR2 are SEHNR and FQNEAQ (reference sequence). Together with reference TRBV7-9 and TRBJ1-1, the CDR3 gives the full variable domain: DTGVSQNPRHKITKRGQNVTFRCDPISEHNRLYWYRQTLGQGPEFLTYFQNEAQLEKSRLLSDRFSAERPKGSFSTLEIQRTEQGDSAMYLCASSHPGQGAFGNTEAFFGQGTRLTVV.